This T cell receptor (beta chain) was recovered during a study of human T cells and chemical hapten exposure. Study at large: Investigators sensitized around 2 cm by around 2 cm of upper inner arm skin with 2% DPC. Once 0.01% DPC had been applied to the upper back by patch test, readings were taken at 6 days. Study results and caveats: Since the donors had alopecia, their immune response may not be the same as that of healthy people.

This clonotype was recorded only once. Its target is unknown. Time point described: patch test 3, about 24 weeks after DPC sensitization. The treatment here: therapeutic diphenylcyclopropenone sensitization with weekly scalp DPC. Patch tests were applied only after blood draws. Per the germline V gene, CDR1 is KGHSH and CDR2 is LQKENI. This CDR3 contains 13 residues. V lost 2 bases and J 4 bases, leaving 8 bases between the germline ends. TCRdb processed the RACE reads anew with MiXCR; each CDR3 protein has one entry. Of 150,000 to 200,000 distinct CDR3 sequences in the sample, about 30% were seen once.

The TCR comes from a woman under 30 with alopecia areata. Some clones in this sample may be carry-over from other donors' samples. The J gene is TRBJ1-2, the V gene TRBV18; D not certain. The material sequenced was whole blood, taken in connection with sensitization to the hapten diphenylcyclopropenone (DPC). CDR3 in DNA: TGTGCCAGCTCACCAGGAGACTTCTATGGCTACACCTTC. This sequence encodes CASSPGDFYGYTF.